The 10 T cell receptor beta chains reported below all come from one sample, sequenced in a study of shared clonotypes between healthy human individuals. Assay: immunoSEQ multiplex PCR; the TCRdb copy retains only in-frame clones and omits some. In the table there are about 960,000 clones, approximately 76% of which are singletons. Sequencing used memory CD4+ T cells sorted from blood. As to subset: CD45RA-negative fraction. The receptor set was obtained from a man younger than 30 in good health.

The CDR3 reads CASRNQREDEQYF. The CDR3 bases are TGTGCCAGTCGAAACCAAAGGGAAGACGAGCAGTACTTC. The J gene is TRBJ2-7, the V gene TRBV19; D is uncertain. Trimming left V 8 bases short and J 5 bases short, with 16 bases between. Per germline, CDR1 LNHDA and CDR2 SQIVND (reference sequence). The CDR3 length is 13 residues.

CDR3: CAITPDLGPSNEQFF. DNA of the CDR3: TGTGCCATCACCCCAGATCTGGGGCCTAGCAATGAGCAGTTCTTC. The chain employs TRBV10-3 and TRBJ2-1, with D perhaps matching TRBD1 (5 bases). V was clipped by 7 bases and J by 6 bases, with 19 bases between them. Per germline, CDR1 ENHRY and CDR2 SYGVKD. CDR3 length: 15 residues.

The chain recombines TRBV5-3 with TRBJ2-7, with TRBD2 matching over 11 bases. TRBV5-3 is filed as an ORF, its function uncertain. This CDR3 contains 18 residues. Trimming cost V 0 bases and J 1 base; bases outside gene matches: 9. The CDR3 spells CARSLATSGGPLSYEQYF. The CDR3 region has the DNA TGTGCCAGAAGCTTGGCCACTAGCGGGGGCCCCCTATCCTACGAGCAGTACTTC.

A word on this clone: A much more abundant neighbour one base away suggests this may be a read error. This chain links TRBV10-3 with TRBJ1-2; D gene unclear. CDR1 and CDR2 from the germline V gene are ENHRY and SYGVKD. This CDR3 is 12 amino acids long. For the CDR3, the DNA is TGTACCATCAGTGAGACTAACTATGGCTACACCTTC. It encodes CTISETNYGYTF.

This clone showed up just a few times. The chain is built from TRBV30 and TRBJ1-1; no clear D gene. This CDR3 region has 13 residues. V was trimmed by 0 bases and J by 2 bases, leaving 7 bases between them. Germline V gives CDR1 GTSNPN, CDR2 SVGIG (reference sequence). The CDR3 DNA reads TGTGCCTGGAGTGTCATGGGAAACACTGAAGCTTTCTTT. Translation gives CAWSVMGNTEAFF.

This clone was detected only a few times. The rearrangement links TRBV29-1 to TRBJ1-6; D gene unclear. Germline loops: CDR1 SQVTM, CDR2 ANQGSEA. The CDR3 is made up of 15 amino acids. Trimming cost V 4 bases and J 0 bases, with 10 bases left between them. CDR3 nucleotide sequence: TGCAGCGTTGCTGAGAGCCGCTCCTATAATTCACCCCTCCACTTT. It codes for CSVAESRSYNSPLHF.

This clone was counted between two and nine times. The rearrangement links TRBV28 to TRBJ1-2, with D perhaps matching TRBD1 (5 bases). Germline V CDR1 and CDR2: MDHEN, SYDVKM. The CDR3 loop spans 12 amino acids. V lost 2 bases to trimming and J lost 7 bases, with 8 bases between them. This CDR3 is CASSLQGAGYTF. The CDR3 coding sequence is TGTGCCAGCAGTTTACAGGGTGCTGGCTACACCTTC.

The chain has TRBV6-5 and TRBJ2-2; possible D gene TRBD2, 5 bases. The CDR3 totals 15 residues. Trimming took 6 bases from V and 0 from J, leaving 11 bases between them. CDR1 is MNHEY, CDR2 SVGAGI, per germline. CDR3 DNA sequence: TGTGCCAGCAGGCCCAGCGGTGCGAACACCGGGGAGCTGTTTTTT. Protein: CASRPSGANTGELFF.

The J gene is TRBJ1-5, the V gene TRBV5-8; no reliable D call. Germline V gene sequence: CDR1 SGHTS, CDR2 YDEGEE. V dropped 4 bases and J dropped 2 bases, with 10 bases sitting between them. The CDR3 loop spans 14 amino acids. The CDR3 is CASSIGVGNQPQHF. The CDR3 DNA reads as TGTGCCAGCAGCATCGGGGTCGGCAATCAGCCCCAGCATTTT.

This clone has more than one count but fewer than ten. The chain links TRBV29-1 to TRBJ2-1, with D perhaps being TRBD1 or TRBD2 (6 bases each). The germline V gene has CDR1 SQVTM and CDR2 ANQGSEA. This CDR3 has 15 residues. The germline V and J ends were trimmed by 3 bases and 6 bases, with 18 bases remaining between them. CDR3 residues: CSVDSTGRGGNEQFF. CDR3 in DNA: TGCAGCGTTGATTCAACCGGGAGAGGGGGCAATGAGCAGTTCTTC.